This T cell receptor (beta chain) was sequenced for a study of blood T cell repertoires in COVID-19. About the study: Spain, Italy and the United States supplied samples that represented acute and convalescent COVID-19. Nucleic acid was either cDNA or gDNA, and it came from T cells, B-cell-depleted T cells, or PBMCs.

The germline CDR1 and CDR2 sequences are MDHEN and SYDVKM. With 3 bases removed from V and 4 bases from J, the gap between germline ends came to 9 bases. The CDR3 is 13 amino acids. This clone was detected once. Assay: immunoSEQ multiplex PCR; the TCRdb copy retains only in-frame clones and omits some. The sample carries approximately 180,000 clones, roughly 82% recorded once. Recruits, aged roughly 18 to 89 years, lived in 25 or so US areas. The source material was PBMCs or T cells enriched from blood (not recorded which). This sequence joins TRBV28 and TRBJ2-5; no clear D gene. The receptor was isolated from a woman aged 60-75 years with acute COVID-19. The CDR3 reads CASSFQAGETQYF. DNA of the CDR3: TGTGCCAGCAGTTTCCAGGCTGGAGAGACCCAGTACTTC.